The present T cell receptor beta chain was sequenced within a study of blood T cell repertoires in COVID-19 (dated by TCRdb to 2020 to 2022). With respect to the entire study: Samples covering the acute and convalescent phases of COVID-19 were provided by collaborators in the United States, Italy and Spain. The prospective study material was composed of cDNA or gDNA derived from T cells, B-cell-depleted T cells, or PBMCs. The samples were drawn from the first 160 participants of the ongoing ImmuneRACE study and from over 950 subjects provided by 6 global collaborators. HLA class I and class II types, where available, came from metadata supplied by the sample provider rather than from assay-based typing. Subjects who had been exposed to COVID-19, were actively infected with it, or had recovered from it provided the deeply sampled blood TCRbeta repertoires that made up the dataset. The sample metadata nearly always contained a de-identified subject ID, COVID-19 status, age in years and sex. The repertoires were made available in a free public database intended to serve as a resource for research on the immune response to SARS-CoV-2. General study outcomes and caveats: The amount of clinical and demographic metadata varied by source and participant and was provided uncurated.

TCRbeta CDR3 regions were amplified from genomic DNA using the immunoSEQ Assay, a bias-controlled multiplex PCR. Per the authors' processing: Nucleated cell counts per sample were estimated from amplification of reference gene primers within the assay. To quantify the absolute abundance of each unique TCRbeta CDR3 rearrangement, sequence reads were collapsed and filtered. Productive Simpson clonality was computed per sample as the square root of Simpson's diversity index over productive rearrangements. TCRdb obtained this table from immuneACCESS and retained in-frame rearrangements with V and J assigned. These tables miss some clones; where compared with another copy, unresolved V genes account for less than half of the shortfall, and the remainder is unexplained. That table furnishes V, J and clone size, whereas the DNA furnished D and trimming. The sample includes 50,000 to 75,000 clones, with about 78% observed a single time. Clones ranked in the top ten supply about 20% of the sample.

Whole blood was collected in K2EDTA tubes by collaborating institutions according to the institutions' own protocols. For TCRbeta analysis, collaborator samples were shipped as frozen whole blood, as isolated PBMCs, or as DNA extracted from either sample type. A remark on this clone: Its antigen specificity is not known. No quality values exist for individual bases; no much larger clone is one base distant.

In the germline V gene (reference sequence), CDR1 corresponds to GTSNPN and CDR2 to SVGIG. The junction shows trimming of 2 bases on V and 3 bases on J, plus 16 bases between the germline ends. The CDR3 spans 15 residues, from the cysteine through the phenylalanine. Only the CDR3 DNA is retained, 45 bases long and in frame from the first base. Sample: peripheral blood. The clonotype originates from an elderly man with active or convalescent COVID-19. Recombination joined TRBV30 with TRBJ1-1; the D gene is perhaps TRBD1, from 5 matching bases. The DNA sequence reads TGTGCCTGGAGTCTTAACGAAGGGGATCACACTGAAGCTTTCTTT. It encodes CAWSLNEGDHTEAFF.